This T cell receptor beta chain derives from a study of T cells in Graves' hyperthyroidism and ophthalmopathy. RNA transcripts served as the template for amplifying TCR beta CDR3 regions. HTBI primers were the set used in a first-round RT-PCR of the TCR CDR3. TCRdb re-analysed the multiplex PCR reads in MiXCR, keeping a single row per CDR3 protein. The repertoire holds 450,000 to 650,000 distinct CDR3 sequences, with 20% as singletons. This clonotype came up many times. This TCR derives from a young man with Graves' hyperthyroidism. Sample: blood.

The CDR3 protein is CAWSVQRGTEAFF. CDR3 coding DNA: TGTGCCTGGAGTGTACAAAGGGGCACTGAAGCTTTCTTT. The chain couples TRBV30 to TRBJ1-1; D is perhaps TRBD1 (5 bases). CDR3 length equals 13 residues. V was shortened by 0 bases and J by 4 bases, with 9 bases between the two germline ends. CDR1 GTSNPN and CDR2 SVGIG come from the germline V gene (reference sequence).